These 21 T cell receptor beta chains were sequenced from one sample in a study of blood T cells in healthy people across ages. Using a J-beta primer mix together with a sample-barcoded 5' primer, a second PCR was run for roughly 6 to 11 cycles. TCRdb re-derived calls from the 5' RACE reads in MiXCR, one entry per CDR3 protein. The sample holds roughly 1,700,000 distinct CDR3 sequences, approximately 28% seen once. The sequenced sample was blood. These receptors were taken from a woman aged 25 to 45 in good health.

The rearrangement links TRBV7-2 to TRBJ2-1, with D tentatively TRBD1 or TRBD2 (5 bases each). Trimming removed 4 bases from V and 2 bases from J, with 15 bases in between. The CDR3 is 16 amino acids. Germline V gives CDR1 SGHTA, CDR2 FQGNSA. CDR3 in DNA: TGTGCCAGCAGCTGGGCTGGGGACGGCACCTACAATGAGCAGTTCTTC. This encodes CASSWAGDGTYNEQFF.

This clonotype was observed a few times. The rearrangement joins TRBV4-3 to TRBJ2-1, with TRBD2 identical over 7 bases. The germline V gene encodes CDR1 LGHNA and CDR2 YSLEER. V dropped 0 bases and J dropped 2; count of bases not matched to a gene: 7. There are 17 residues in the CDR3. CDR3 sequence (DNA): TGCGCCAGCAGCCAAGACCGAGCTCTAGCGGCCTACAATGAGCAGTTCTTC. Protein product: CASSQDRALAAYNEQFF.

This clonotype has just a few counts. This rearrangement joins TRBV7-2 to TRBJ2-3; no clear D gene. This CDR3 has 16 amino acids. V was pared by 2 bases and J by 5 bases, with 17 bases between. Germline V lookup: CDR1 SGHTA, CDR2 FQGNSA. CDR3 nucleotides: TGTGCCAGCAGCTTAAGTGCCCGACAATCAAGAGATACGCAGTATTTT. It codes for CASSLSARQSRDTQYF.

This clonotype was seen at least ten times. The V and J genes are TRBV6-5 and TRBJ1-1, with D possibly being TRBD1 (5 bases). V dropped 0 bases and J dropped 2 bases, with 10 bases sitting between them. Germline V gives CDR1 MNHEY, CDR2 SVGAGI. This CDR3 has 15 residues. DNA for the CDR3: TGTGCCAGCAGTTACTCGGGGGACTCCAACACTGAAGCTTTCTTT. Its translation: CASSYSGDSNTEAFF.

The V gene is TRBV9, the J gene TRBJ1-2; 9 bases agree with TRBD1. The CDR3 consists of 16 residues. J lost 8 bases, V lost 3 bases, and 14 bases had no gene match. Germline CDR1 and CDR2: SGDLS and YYNGEE. CDR3 DNA: TGTGCCAGCAGCGGAACAAACAAACAGGGGGCGTTAGGCTACACCTTC. It is translated as CASSGTNKQGALGYTF.

The DNA of the CDR3 is TGTGCCAGCAGCCAAAACAGGGGGCGGGGATCACCCCTCCACTTT. Protein product: CASSQNRGRGSPLHF. The chain links TRBV14 to TRBJ1-6, with 9 bases aligning to TRBD1. V lost 2 bases, J lost 10 bases, and 6 bases stayed unmatched. The CDR3 runs 15 residues. Germline values: CDR1 SGHDN, CDR2 FVKESK.

This chain uses TRBV5-1 with TRBJ2-1; D unclear. Trimming shortened V by 2 bases and J by 8 bases, and 11 bases separated the two germline ends. CDR3 length: 13 residues. Per germline, CDR1 SGHRS and CDR2 YFSETQ. This CDR3 reads CASSFTPDDEQFF. As DNA, the CDR3 is TGCGCCAGCAGCTTCACACCGGACGATGAGCAGTTCTTC.

CDR3 sequence (DNA): TGTGCCAGCAGTATAGCGGGTGAGCAGTTCTTC. It encodes CASSIAGEQFF. This chain links TRBV9 with TRBJ2-1; 7 nucleotides line up with TRBD2. With V trimmed by 5 bases and J by 9 bases, 2 bases remained unmatched. This CDR3 has 11 amino acids. The germline CDR1 and CDR2 sequences are SGDLS and YYNGEE.

The V gene is TRBV5-1, the J gene TRBJ2-5, with a tentative D call TRBD1 (6 bases). The J call may be faulty, since TRBJ2-7 better matches the DNA end. This CDR3 is built from 14 residues. Germline assignment: CDR1 SGHRS and CDR2 YFSETQ. The CDR3 nucleotides read TGCGCCAGCAGCGTGAGGACAGTGACCTACGAGCAGTACTTC. It yields the protein CASSVRTVTYEQYF.

This clonotype was picked up many times. The rearrangement joins TRBV7-9 to TRBJ2-1; D remains unclear. Trimming shortened V by 7 bases and J by 7 bases, and 5 bases separated the two germline ends. The germline V gene encodes CDR1 SEHNR and CDR2 FQNEAQ (reference sequence). The CDR3 totals 10 residues. The CDR3 DNA follows: TGTGCCAGCACTGGGAATGAGCAGTTCTTC. Translation gives CASTGNEQFF.

Details on this clonotype: This clone may be a read error of a much larger clone one base away. The chain uses TRBV7-6 and TRBJ2-1; D may be TRBD2 (5 bases). This CDR3 spans 13 amino acids. V dropped 4 bases and J dropped 10 bases, with 14 bases sitting between them. Germline assignment: CDR1 SGHVS and CDR2 FNYEAQ. The CDR3 coding sequence is TGTGCCAGCAGCTACGAAGCGGCTGACGAGCAGTTCTTC. This codes for CASSYEAADEQFF.

This chain joins TRBV6-5 and TRBJ2-4; the D gene is possibly TRBD1 (5 bases). V lost 6 bases to trimming and J lost 5 bases, with 17 bases between them. There are 15 residues in the CDR3. In germline, CDR1 is MNHEY, CDR2 SVGAGI. The CDR3 is CASSLDWGAENIQYF. CDR3 DNA sequence: TGTGCCAGCAGCCTCGACTGGGGCGCCGAAAACATTCAGTACTTC.

This clonotype was found a few times. This sequence joins TRBV21-1 and TRBJ2-6; the D call in the table, TRBD2, was not verified against the DNA. TRBV21-1 is classified as a pseudogene. The CDR3 is 19 amino acids. This chain's CDR3 is CASGRGLAGDPSGANVLTF. CDR3 sequence (DNA): TGTGCCAGCGGGCGGGGACTAGCGGGCGACCCCTCTGGGGCCAACGTCCTGACTTTC.

CDR3 region: CASSSSLGASSYNEQFF. The DNA for the CDR3 is TGCGCCAGCAGCTCTTCTTTGGGGGCTAGCTCCTACAATGAGCAGTTCTTC. V gene TRBV5-1 combines with J gene TRBJ2-1, with D possibly TRBD1 on 6 matching bases. The V and J ends lost 3 bases and 0 bases respectively, with 16 bases between them. CDR1 is SGHRS, CDR2 YFSETQ, per germline. This CDR3 contains 17 residues.

This clonotype was detected many times. The chain employs TRBV5-1 and TRBJ2-7; 8 bases match TRBD1. The V gene end was trimmed by 3 bases and the J gene end by 3 bases; junction bases not matched to a gene: 5. Looked up from germline, CDR1 is SGHRS and CDR2 is YFSETQ. The CDR3 totals 14 residues. CDR3 region: CASSSGQGHYEQYF. DNA of the CDR3: TGCGCCAGCAGCTCCGGACAGGGCCACTACGAGCAGTACTTC.

This clonotype was counted a few times. The chain carries TRBV5-1 and TRBJ2-1, with 9 bases matching TRBD2. The germline V gene encodes CDR1 SGHRS and CDR2 YFSETQ. With V trimmed by 0 bases and J by 8 bases, 6 bases remained unmatched. The CDR3 has 15 amino acids. Written as DNA, the CDR3 is TGCGCCAGCAGCTTGGGAGTTAGCGGGAGATATGAGCAGTTCTTC. Encoded protein: CASSLGVSGRYEQFF. The whole variable domain, filled in from reference TRBV5-1 and TRBJ2-1, reads KAGVTQTPRYLIKTRGQQVTLSCSPISGHRSVSWYQQTPGQGLQFLFEYFSETQRNKGNFPGRFSGRQFSNSRSEMNVSTLELGDSALYLCASSLGVSGRYEQFFGPGTRLTVL.

The chain recombines TRBV29-1 with TRBJ2-1; 8 bases are shared with TRBD1. CDR3 length: 15 residues. Germline values: CDR1 SQVTM, CDR2 ANQGSEA. V shed 7 bases, J shed 5 bases, and the junction held 13 bases outside the gene matches. The CDR3 sequence: CSANIGGTGNNEQFF. The CDR3, as DNA: TGCAGCGCCAATATAGGAGGGACAGGCAACAATGAGCAGTTCTTC.

This clonotype occurred a few times. The genes are TRBV6-5 and TRBJ1-2; TRBD1 agrees at 9 bases. Germline V gene sequence: CDR1 MNHEY, CDR2 SVGAGI. V shed 10 bases, J shed 4 bases, and the junction held 4 bases outside the gene matches. The CDR3 consists of 12 residues. CDR3 nucleotides: TGTGCCACCCGGGACAGGGTCTATGGCTACACCTTC. Its protein product is CATRDRVYGYTF.

This chain links TRBV7-6 with TRBJ2-2; D is ambiguous. Trimming left V 6 bases short and J 1 base short, with 12 bases between. The CDR3 sequence is 15 residues long. The germline CDR1 and CDR2 sequences are SGHVS and FNYEAQ. CDR3 region: CASSNTVLNTGELFF. The CDR3 region has the DNA TGTGCCAGCAGTAACACTGTTTTGAACACCGGGGAGCTGTTTTTT.

This clonotype was observed many times. CDR3 region: CASSLYGDEQYF. In DNA form, the CDR3 reads TGTGCCAGCAGTTTATACGGGGACGAGCAGTACTTC. J is TRBJ2-7 and V is TRBV12-3 or TRBV12-4; possible D gene TRBD2, 5 bases. V lost 2 bases and J lost 5, with 7 bases in between. CDR3 length: 12 amino acids.

This clonotype turned up a few times. A junction end diverges from the germline sequence, so it may reflect a read error. The gene calls are TRBV20-1 and TRBJ2-3, with a tentative D call TRBD1 (6 bases). CDR1 is DFQATT and CDR2 is SNEGSKA in the germline V gene (reference sequence). CDR3 size: 15 residues. The CDR3 DNA sequence: TGCAGTACTAGAGGGGGTCCAGAAAACACAGATACGCAGTATTTT. Its protein product is CSTRGGPENTDTQYF.